A selection of T cell receptor beta chains follows, all from one sample in a study of blood T cell repertoires in COVID-19. The table came from immunoSEQ multiplex PCR; TCRdb's copy has only in-frame clones and leaves some out. This table holds 190,000 or so clones, more than 75% found once. The sequencing input was peripheral blood. Every receptor here comes from a woman aged 18-30 years who had recovered from COVID-19. CDR3s include the opening cysteine and the closing phenylalanine or tryptophan. D genes are given only for firm matches. Where a row states a size, it is once, few, many or the class of an expanded clone; other rows omit it.

>NA|TRBD2|TRBJ2-3|TRBV10-3
CAISEETSGSIDTQYF
TGTGCCATCAGTGAGGAGACTAGCGGGAGTATAGATACGCAGTATTTT
>NA|NA|TRBJ1-1|TRBV7-9
CASSLAISEAFF
TGTGCCAGCAGCTTAGCTATATCCGAAGCTTTCTTT
>NA|TRBD1|TRBJ1-2|TRBV11-3
CASSSTRETGEAYGYTF
TGTGCCAGCAGCTCCACGCGGGAAACAGGGGAAGCCTATGGCTACACCTTC
>NA|NA|TRBJ2-2|TRBV7-9
CASGRPRGGADPNTGELFF
TGTGCCAGCGGCCGGCCCCGAGGGGGTGCCGACCCGAACACCGGGGAGCTGTTTTTT
>NA|TRBD2|TRBJ2-7|TRBV6-2/TRBV6-3
CASSYGAGRYEQYF
TGTGCCAGCAGTTACGGAGCGGGGAGGTACGAGCAGTACTTC
>NA|NA|TRBJ1-1|TRBV9
CASSLAGGMNTEAFF
TGTGCCAGCAGCCTGGCGGGGGGTATGAACACTGAAGCTTTCTTT
>NA|NA|TRBJ1-1|TRBV5-1
CASSSRSNTEAFF
TGCGCCAGCAGCTCCAGGTCGAACACTGAAGCTTTCTTT
>NA|NA|TRBJ2-1|TRBV28
CASRPPGQYNEQFF
TGTGCCAGCAGACCCCCGGGACAATACAATGAGCAGTTCTTC
>few|TRBD1|TRBJ1-5|TRBV5-8
CASSLQWTGVQPQHF
TGTGCCAGCAGCTTGCAGTGGACAGGGGTTCAGCCCCAGCATTTT
>once|TRBD1|TRBJ1-1|TRBV6-5
CASSTRQGLAFF
TGTGCCAGCAGTACTCGACAGGGTTTAGCTTTCTTT
>NA|TRBD1|TRBJ2-2|TRBV19
CASKNRGTGELFF
TGTGCCAGTAAAAACAGGGGAACCGGGGAGCTGTTTTTT
>NA|TRBD1|TRBJ2-7|TRBV10-3
CAISERDRVHEQYF
TGTGCCATCAGTGAGCGGGACAGGGTACACGAGCAGTACTTC
>once|TRBD2|TRBJ2-3|TRBV7-2
CASSSGTSGWGDTQYF
TGTGCCAGCAGCTCCGGGACTAGCGGCTGGGGGGATACGCAGTATTTT
>NA|TRBD1|TRBJ1-2|TRBV6-2/TRBV6-3
CASSYSSGGGYTF
TGTGCCAGCAGTTACTCATCAGGGGGCGGCTACACCTTC
>once|TRBD1|TRBJ1-1|TRBV10-3
CAITRGDSEAFF
TGTGCCATCACTAGGGGGGACAGTGAAGCTTTCTTT
>NA|NA|TRBJ2-6|TRBV4-3
CASSQDRGTGANVLTF
TGCGCCAGCAGCCAAGATCGGGGGACCGGGGCCAACGTCCTGACTTTC
>NA|NA|TRBJ2-5|TRBV5-1
CASSLSPGLQETQYF
TGCGCCAGCAGCTTGTCCCCGGGACTCCAAGAGACCCAGTACTTC
>NA|NA|TRBJ1-5|TRBV19
CASTVGGNQPQHF
TGTGCCAGTACGGTCGGGGGCAATCAGCCCCAGCATTTT
>NA|NA|TRBJ1-1|TRBV28
CASSPHGGGEDTEAFF
TGTGCCAGCAGTCCCCATGGGGGGGGCGAAGACACTGAAGCTTTCTTT
>once|NA|TRBJ2-6|TRBV6-4
CASSDSKSWGHHNSGANVLTF
TGTGCCAGCAGTGACTCGAAATCTTGGGGACATCATAACTCTGGGGCCAACGTCCTGACTTTC
>NA|NA|TRBJ1-1|TRBV5-6
CASSLDTMNTEAFF
TGTGCCAGCAGCTTGGACACGATGAACACTGAAGCTTTCTTT
>NA|TRBD1|TRBJ1-2|TRBV20-1
CSASPVGGQTF
TGCAGTGCTAGCCCCGTGGGGGGACAGACCTTC
>NA|TRBD2|TRBJ2-2|TRBV2
CASRATSGSNTGELFF
TGTGCCAGCAGGGCGACTAGCGGGAGTAACACCGGGGAGCTGTTTTTT
>NA|TRBD1|TRBJ1-2|TRBV7-9
CASRGQANYGYTF
TGTGCCAGCAGAGGACAGGCAAACTATGGCTACACCTTC
>NA|TRBD1|TRBJ1-1|TRBV5-1
CASRGTGTMNTEAFF
TGCGCCAGCAGAGGGACAGGTACTATGAACACTGAAGCTTTCTTT
>few|TRBD2|TRBJ2-1|TRBV6-2/TRBV6-3
CASSYSTGRAPFEQFF
TGTGCCAGCAGTTACTCGACCGGGAGGGCCCCTTTTGAGCAGTTCTTC
>NA|TRBD1|TRBJ1-2|TRBV25-1
CASSDGTGNLYGYTF
TGTGCCAGCAGTGACGGGACAGGGAATCTTTATGGCTACACCTTC
>NA|TRBD1|TRBJ1-1|TRBV6-5
CASSYWTGDTEAFF
TGTGCCAGCAGTTATTGGACAGGGGATACTGAAGCTTTCTTT
>NA|NA|TRBJ1-2|TRBV5-8
CASSFQALQYGYTF
TGTGCCAGCAGCTTTCAGGCCCTGCAATATGGCTACACCTTC
>NA|NA|TRBJ2-1|TRBV6-5
CASTGSGGGNEQFF
TGTGCCAGCACCGGGTCAGGGGGAGGCAATGAGCAGTTCTTC
>NA|NA|TRBJ1-2|TRBV19
CASSIDPTANYGYTF
TGTGCCAGTAGTATAGATCCCACAGCTAACTATGGCTACACCTTC
>NA|TRBD1|TRBJ1-1|TRBV10-3
CASSQGADTEAFF
TGTGCCAGCTCTCAGGGGGCGGACACTGAAGCTTTCTTT
>NA|TRBD2|TRBJ2-1|TRBV18
CASSPPGGAGNEQFF
TGTGCCAGCTCACCTCCGGGGGGAGCCGGCAATGAGCAGTTCTTC
>NA|NA|TRBJ1-2|TRBV7-8
CASSLPRANYGYTF
TGTGCCAGCAGCTTGCCCCGCGCTAACTATGGCTACACCTTC
>NA|NA|TRBJ1-4|TRBV6-5
CASRRGGYEKLFF
TGTGCCAGCAGGCGTGGGGGCTATGAAAAACTGTTTTTT
>NA|NA|TRBJ1-1|TRBV27
CASSPGGEVGVGITEAFF
TGTGCCAGCAGTCCGGGGGGAGAAGTGGGGGTGGGTATCACTGAAGCTTTCTTT
>NA|NA|TRBJ1-6|TRBV7-2
CASSLVPDSPLHF
TGTGCCAGCAGCTTAGTACCGGATTCACCCCTCCACTTT
>once|TRBD1|TRBJ1-5|TRBV5-6
CASSLAEGRGNQPQHF
TGTGCCAGCAGCTTGGCCGAAGGCAGGGGGAATCAGCCCCAGCATTTT
>NA|TRBD2|TRBJ2-3|TRBV9
CASSPPGGGRMDTQYF
TGTGCCAGCAGCCCCCCCGGCGGCGGGAGAATGGATACGCAGTATTTT
>NA|TRBD1|TRBJ1-1|TRBV5-4
CASSQSPGQGAVEAFF
TGTGCCAGCAGCCAGTCACCGGGACAGGGGGCTGTTGAAGCTTTCTTT
>NA|TRBD2|TRBJ2-1|TRBV29-1
CSVHPGLAGSEAFF
TGCAGCGTTCACCCGGGACTAGCGGGCTCGGAGGCGTTCTTC
>NA|NA|TRBJ1-2|TRBV25-1
CASSENSLAHYTF
TGTGCCAGCAGTGAAAATTCTCTGGCCCACTACACCTTC
>NA|TRBD2|TRBJ2-3|TRBV11-2
CASSFRGVEDTQYF
TGTGCCAGCAGCTTCCGGGGGGTAGAAGATACGCAGTATTTT
>once|NA|TRBJ1-1|TRBV9
CASSFGQQNTEAFF
TGTGCCAGCAGTTTCGGACAGCAGAACACTGAAGCTTTCTTT
>NA|NA|TRBJ2-1|TRBV29-1
CSVTRGRNNEQFF
TGCAGCGTTACCAGGGGTCGAAACAATGAGCAGTTCTTC
>NA|NA|TRBJ1-6|TRBV6-2/TRBV6-3
CASSAGRLSSYNSPLHF
TGTGCCAGCAGTGCGGGACGCCTGAGCTCCTATAATTCACCCCTCCACTTT
>NA|TRBD1|TRBJ2-7|TRBV5-6
CASSKTGGPQDEQYF
TGTGCCAGCAGCAAGACAGGGGGCCCTCAGGACGAGCAGTACTTC
>NA|NA|TRBJ1-2|TRBV11-2
CASSFGPNTNYGYTF
TGTGCCAGCAGCTTTGGCCCCAATACTAACTATGGCTACACCTTC
>NA|TRBD1|TRBJ1-3|TRBV18
CASSLDRDGNTIYF
TGTGCCAGCTCACTCGACAGGGATGGAAACACCATATATTTT
>NA|NA|TRBJ2-1|TRBV9
CASKGGRYNEQFF
TGTGCCAGCAAGGGCGGGCGCTACAATGAGCAGTTCTTC
>once|TRBD1|TRBJ1-1|TRBV6-5
CASSSIRNRGTEAFF
TGTGCCAGCAGTTCCATACGGAACAGGGGCACTGAAGCTTTCTTT
>NA|NA|TRBJ1-1|TRBV4-1
CASSPSRGENTEAFF
TGCGCCAGCAGCCCCAGCAGGGGCGAGAACACTGAAGCTTTCTTT
>once|TRBD1|TRBJ2-7|TRBV18
CASSPLGTGDEQYF
TGTGCCAGCTCACCACTAGGGACAGGGGACGAGCAGTACTTC
>NA|NA|TRBJ1-1|TRBV2
CASSTDRPPAEAFF
TGTGCCAGCAGCACGGACAGACCGCCCGCTGAAGCTTTCTTT
>NA|TRBD2|TRBJ2-3|TRBV18
CASSPISGGASADTQYF
TGTGCCAGCTCACCAATTAGCGGGGGGGCCTCGGCAGATACGCAGTATTTT
>NA|NA|TRBJ2-2|TRBV12-3/TRBV12-4
CASSFWGAGELFF
TGTGCCAGCAGTTTTTGGGGGGCCGGGGAGCTGTTTTTT
>NA|TRBD1|TRBJ2-7|TRBV13
CASTGSTGDFYEQYF
TGTGCCAGCACCGGATCGACAGGGGATTTTTACGAGCAGTACTTC